Listed below are T cell receptor beta chains from one sample, sequenced in a study of shared clonotypes between healthy human individuals. TCRdb's copy holds only in-frame clones and misses some; the assay was immunoSEQ multiplex PCR. Here the sample spans roughly 500,000 clones, almost 80% being singletons. Sequenced sample: PBMCs. Receptors were obtained from a woman aged 40 to 50 in good health. Some clones in this sample may be carry-over from other donors' samples. The CDR3 runs from the conserved cysteine through the conserved F or W. D genes are given only for firm matches. A row's size may be missing; if present it is once, few, many or a size class.

size: many
J: TRBJ2-1
D: TRBD2
V: TRBV6-4
length: 15
CDR3: CASSYRREVPNEQFF
DNA: TGTGCCAGCAGTTACAGGCGGGAGGTTCCCAATGAGCAGTTCTTC

size: NA
J: TRBJ2-7
D: TRBD1
V: TRBV18
length: 15
CDR3: CASSRGGQIEYEQYF
DNA: TGTGCCAGCTCCCGTGGGGGACAGATCGAGTACGAGCAGTACTTC

size: few
J: TRBJ2-4
D: NA
V: TRBV5-6
length: 17
CDR3: CASSPSSGRSAKNIQYF
DNA: TGTGCCAGCAGCCCCTCGTCAGGACGCTCAGCCAAAAACATTCAGTACTTC

size: NA
J: TRBJ1-1
D: NA
V: TRBV4-3
length: 16
CDR3: CASSQGLAGANTEAFF
DNA: TGCGCCAGCAGCCAAGGGTTGGCAGGGGCCAACACTGAAGCTTTCTTT

size: NA
J: TRBJ2-3
D: TRBD2
V: TRBV27
length: 15
CDR3: CASSNRDYLTDTQYF
DNA: TGTGCCAGCAGTAACCGGGACTACCTCACAGATACGCAGTATTTT

size: NA
J: TRBJ2-5
D: TRBD2
V: TRBV5-1
length: 16
CDR3: CASSFSTSGPQETQYF
DNA: TGCGCCAGCAGCTTCTCAACTAGCGGGCCACAAGAGACCCAGTACTTC

size: NA
J: TRBJ2-7
D: TRBD1
V: TRBV29-1
length: 13
CDR3: CSIGTGNAYEQYF
DNA: TGCAGCATAGGGACAGGGAATGCCTACGAGCAGTACTTC

size: NA
J: TRBJ2-6
D: TRBD2
V: TRBV11-2
length: 18
CDR3: CASSAQLAGGLGANVLTF
DNA: TGTGCCAGCAGCGCCCAACTAGCGGGAGGGCTTGGGGCCAACGTCCTGACTTTC

size: few
J: TRBJ1-2
D: TRBD1
V: TRBV28
length: 12
CDR3: CATGGREHGYTF
DNA: TGTGCCACAGGGGGTCGAGAGCATGGCTACACCTTC

size: NA
J: TRBJ2-7
D: TRBD1
V: TRBV29-1
length: 15
CDR3: CSVTPIQGALDEQYF
DNA: TGCAGCGTTACGCCAATACAGGGGGCGCTTGACGAGCAGTACTTC

size: once
J: TRBJ2-6
D: NA
V: TRBV2
length: 14
CDR3: CASSLEGGANVLTF
DNA: TGTGCCAGCAGCCTAGAAGGTGGGGCCAACGTCCTGACTTTC

size: NA
J: TRBJ1-2
D: NA
V: TRBV9
length: 14
CDR3: CASSVDGGTHGYTF
DNA: TGTGCCAGCAGCGTAGATGGAGGGACGCATGGCTACACCTTC

size: NA
J: TRBJ2-3
D: NA
V: TRBV5-1
length: 14
CDR3: CASSLTASTDTQYF
DNA: TGCGCCAGCAGCTTGACAGCTAGCACAGATACGCAGTATTTT

size: NA
J: TRBJ2-1
D: TRBD2
V: TRBV7-2
length: 18
CDR3: CASSPHGGRAGTYNEQFF
DNA: TGTGCCAGCAGCCCCCACGGCGGGAGGGCAGGAACCTACAATGAGCAGTTCTTC